This is a list of T cell receptor beta chains from one sample in a study of cytomegalovirus exposure and HLA in healthy donors. Sequencing was performed with immunoSEQ multiplex PCR; in TCRdb, only in-frame clones are kept and a portion is missing. The sample lists under 200,000 clones; about four fifths were seen once. Sequencing was done on a sample of PBMCs. Source of these receptors: a woman between 45 and 60 years old in good health and CMV-seronegative. The CDR3 runs from the conserved cysteine through the conserved F or W. D genes are given only for firm matches. For some rows the clone size is stated as once, few or many, or as a class when expanded; others skip it.

clone_size j_call v_call d_call cdr3_nt cdr3_aa
. TRBJ2-1 TRBV5-6 TRBD2 TGTGCCAGCAGCTTTGGACTAGCCTTGCTCTTC CASSFGLALLF
. TRBJ1-5 TRBV2 . TGTGCCAGCAGTGAATCTTGGGGCCAGGGGAATCAGCCCCAGCATTTT CASSESWGQGNQPQHF
. TRBJ2-1 TRBV6-6 . TGTGCCAGCACACCCTGGACAGTCTACAATGAGCAGTTCTTC CASTPWTVYNEQFF
few TRBJ2-3 TRBV28 TRBD1 TGTGCCAGCAGTGAATTAGGGGGCTCAAGCACAGATACGCAGTATTTT CASSELGGSSTDTQYF
. TRBJ2-1 TRBV2 TRBD2 TGTGCCAGCAGTCCCCGACTAGCGGGAGGAATCAATGAGCAGTTCTTC CASSPRLAGGINEQFF
. TRBJ1-3 TRBV27 TRBD1 TGTGCCAGCAGTCCCGGACAGGGCCCTGGAAACACCATATATTTT CASSPGQGPGNTIYF
. TRBJ2-5 TRBV20-1 . TGCAGCAAGGGGGGGCAAGAGACCCAGTACTTC CSKGGQETQYF
. TRBJ2-1 TRBV28 TRBD1 TGTGCCAGCAGTTCCGCGGACAGGGGGCTTCTCAATGAGCAGTTCTTC CASSSADRGLLNEQFF
few TRBJ2-7 TRBV28 . TGTGCCAGCAGTAGGGTGGGGCTCAATAGTGGATACGAGCAGTACTTC CASSRVGLNSGYEQYF
. TRBJ1-1 TRBV5-1 . TGCGCCAGCAGCTTGAGGGGGGGCACTGAAGCTTTCTTT CASSLRGGTEAFF
. TRBJ2-7 TRBV5-1 TRBD1 TGCGCCAGCAACTCGTACAGGGGGGCCTTTCCTTACGAGCAGTACTTC CASNSYRGAFPYEQYF
few TRBJ1-2 TRBV4-3 . TGCGCCAGCAGCCAAGTGGCGGTAGTCGGAGAAAATGGCTACACCTTC CASSQVAVVGENGYTF
. TRBJ1-2 TRBV7-3 . TGTGCCAGCAGCTTATCGCCGACAGCCTCTAGCTACACCTTC CASSLSPTASSYTF
. TRBJ2-1 TRBV27 TRBD2 TGTGCCAGCAGTTTGACTAGCGGGGGGGCTAAGTTCTTC CASSLTSGGAKFF
once TRBJ2-5 TRBV23-1 . TGCGCCAGCAGTCAAAGATGGGACAACCAAGAGACCCAGTACTTC CASSQRWDNQETQYF
. TRBJ2-2 TRBV9 TRBD2 TGTGCCAGCAGCGCGCCTGTGGCGGGAGGCCGAAGAAACACCGGGGAGCTGTTTTTT CASSAPVAGGRRNTGELFF
. TRBJ1-6 TRBV10-3 . TGTGCCATCAGTGGGACTGCGGATTCACCCCTCCACTTT CAISGTADSPLHF
. TRBJ2-2 TRBV5-1 . TGCGCCAGCAGCTTGGCCGTCGGTCCCGGGGAGCTGTTTTTT CASSLAVGPGELFF
. TRBJ2-1 TRBV11-2 . TGTGCCACCGACGCCCAGCGTTCGGGTGAGCAGTTCTTC CATDAQRSGEQFF
. TRBJ2-5 TRBV6-6 . TGTGCCAGCAAGAGGCTAGCTCTGGGGACCCAGTACTTC CASKRLALGTQYF
. TRBJ1-2 TRBV9 . TGTGCCAGCAGCCTAAAAGGACTGTACCCAGGAGGGACGGACTATGGCTACACCTTC CASSLKGLYPGGTDYGYTF
. TRBJ2-4 TRBV7-8 . TGTGCCAGCAGCTTAGCGGTCGGATCGAGGGGGACCGAAAAAAACATTCAGTACTTC CASSLAVGSRGTEKNIQYF
. TRBJ2-3 TRBV28 . TGTGCCAGCAAACCGGGGGATGGACAGGAAGGGGACACAGATACGCAGTATTTT CASKPGDGQEGDTDTQYF
. TRBJ1-1 TRBV25-1 TRBD1 TGTGCCAGCAGTGGCGGGACAGGGGGCGCAGACACTGAAGCTTTCTTT CASSGGTGGADTEAFF
. TRBJ2-7 TRBV28 TRBD1 TGTGCCAGCAGTTGGGACAGGGCGTCCTCCGAGCAGTACTTC CASSWDRASSEQYF
. TRBJ1-2 TRBV28 TRBD1 TGTGCCAGCAGTTTATTTCGGACAGGGGGGTCCTATGGCTACACCTTC CASSLFRTGGSYGYTF
. TRBJ1-1 TRBV9 . TGTGCCAGCAGCGTACAGGGGAACACTGAAGCTTTCTTT CASSVQGNTEAFF
. TRBJ1-2 TRBV7-3 TRBD1 TGTGCCAGCAGCAGAGGCGGACAGGGATATGGCTACACCTTC CASSRGGQGYGYTF
. TRBJ2-2 TRBV4-2 . TGTGCCAGCAGCCAAGAGTTCATCACCGGGGAGCTGTTTTTT CASSQEFITGELFF
. TRBJ1-5 TRBV5-6 . TGTGCCAGCAGCTTGTCGCCGTCTATAGATCAGCCCCAGCATTTT CASSLSPSIDQPQHF